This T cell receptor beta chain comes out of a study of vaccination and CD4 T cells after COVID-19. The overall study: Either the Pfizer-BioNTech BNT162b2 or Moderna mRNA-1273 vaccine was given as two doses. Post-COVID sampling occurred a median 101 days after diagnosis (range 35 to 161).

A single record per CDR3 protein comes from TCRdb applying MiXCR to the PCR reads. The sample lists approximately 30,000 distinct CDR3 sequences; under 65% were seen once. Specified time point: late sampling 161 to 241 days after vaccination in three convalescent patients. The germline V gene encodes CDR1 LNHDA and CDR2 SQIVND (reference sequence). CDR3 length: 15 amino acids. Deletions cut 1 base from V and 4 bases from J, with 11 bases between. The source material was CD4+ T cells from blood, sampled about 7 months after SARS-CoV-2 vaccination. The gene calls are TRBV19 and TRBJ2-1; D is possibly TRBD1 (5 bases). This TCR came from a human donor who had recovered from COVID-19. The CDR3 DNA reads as TGTGCCAGTAGTATAGTGGGGCAGGCTTACAATGAGCAGTTCTTC. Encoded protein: CASSIVGQAYNEQFF.